A single sample gave rise to the 7 T cell receptor beta chains below, sequenced in a study of T cell clonality in common variable immunodeficiency. Assay used: immunoSEQ multiplex PCR; TCRdb lists only in-frame clones, some missing. The specimen has 30,000 to 45,000 clones, none found just once. The sample comprised peripheral blood mononuclear cells. The receptors were sampled from a person between 18 and 75 years old in good health.

This clone has ten or more counts. With the read ending 3 residues before the CDR3 end, the germline J gene is used to fill in that end. The chain has TRBV5-6 and TRBJ2-7; D gene unclear. The CDR3 is made up of 13 amino acids. CDR1 is SGHDT and CDR2 is YYEEEE in the germline V gene. The V end was cut by 2 bases, the J end by 4 bases, with 10 bases between. The CDR3 bases that were read are TGTGCCAGCAGCTTCGGGTCTCAGTACGAG. This encodes CASSFGSQYE. The whole CDR3 region reads CASSFGSQYEQYF.

This clone has ten or more counts. CDR3 in amino acids: CASSRAGQPYEQYF. The part of the CDR3 DNA that was read is TGTGCCAGCTCACGAGCGGGACAGCCCTACGAG. V usage is TRBV18 and J usage is TRBJ2-7; D possibly matches TRBD1 or TRBD2 (7 bases each). The CDR3 extends 3 residues past the end of the read, so its final part is completed from the germline J gene. The CDR3 runs 14 residues. V was trimmed by 4 bases and J by 2 bases, leaving 12 bases between them. Per the germline V gene, CDR1 is KGHSH and CDR2 is LQKENI.

A few counts support this clone. Possible read error: a much larger clone is one base away. The read halts 3 residues ahead of the CDR3 end, with the missing end drawn from the germline J gene. V and J are TRBV6-1 and TRBJ1-2; perhaps TRBD1 as D (6 bases). The CDR3 extends over 15 amino acids. From germline, CDR1 is MNHNS and CDR2 SASEGT. Partial CDR3 DNA: TGTGCCGGCAGTGCGCACAGGGAAGGCTACTATGGC. Amino acid sequence: CAGSAHREGYYG. From start to end, the CDR3 is CAGSAHREGYYGYTF.

This clone showed up just a few times. The sequence runs out 3 residues before the end of the CDR3; the remainder is reconstructed from the germline J gene. The chain couples TRBV29-1 to TRBJ1-4; possibly TRBD1 for D (6 bases). Germline-derived CDR1 and CDR2 are SQVTM and ANQGSEA. The CDR3 extends over 14 amino acids. CDR3 DNA, as far as it was read: TGCAGCGTTACACAGGGAGGCTCTAATTCACCA. It codes for CSVTQGGSNSP. In full, the CDR3 reads CSVTQGGSNSPLFF.

There are many counts of this clone. CDR3 bases read: TGTGCCAGCAGGCCTCCCGGGACTTCATTCAATGAG. This gives the protein CASRPPGTSFNE. The whole CDR3 sequence reads CASRPPGTSFNEQFF. This chain connects TRBV7-2 to TRBJ2-1; a weak D match, TRBD2 (6 bases). The read stops 3 residues short of the end of the CDR3; the missing end is completed from the germline J gene. This CDR3 has 15 amino acids. V was shortened by 6 bases and J by 6 bases, with 18 bases between the two germline ends. Germline V lookup: CDR1 SGHTA, CDR2 FQGNSA.

This clone occurred many times. The DNA ends 3 residues before the CDR3 does, and the rest of the CDR3 is filled in from the germline J gene. The chain carries TRBV5-1 and TRBJ2-5; possible D gene TRBD1, 5 bases. The CDR3 has 13 amino acids. V dropped 2 bases and J dropped 4 bases, with 9 bases sitting between them. CDR1 and CDR2 from the germline V gene are SGHRS and YFSETQ. CDR3 DNA (partial): TGCGCCAGCAGCTTTACAGGTGGAGAGACC. Residues: CASSFTGGET. The whole CDR3 reads CASSFTGGETQYF. Full variable domain (remainder filled in from reference TRBV5-1 and TRBJ2-5): KAGVTQTPRYLIKTRGQQVTLSCSPISGHRSVSWYQQTPGQGLQFLFEYFSETQRNKGNFPGRFSGRQFSNSRSEMNVSTLELGDSALYLCASSFTGGETQYFGPGTRLLVL.

This clone was counted many times. The missing CDR3 end, 3 residues past where the read stops, is filled in from the germline J gene. The rearrangement joins TRBV11-3 to TRBJ2-1; 8 bases align to TRBD1. J lost 7 bases, V lost 1 base, and 6 bases had no gene match. The V gene's germline CDR1 is SGHNT and CDR2 YENEEA. CDR3 length: 15 amino acids. CDR3 residues: CASSLGRGLANEQFF. The DNA read from the CDR3 is TGTGCCAGCAGCTTAGGCAGGGGGCTGGCGAATGAG.